A single T cell receptor beta chain is shown here with its context. This entry is derived from a study of blood T cell repertoires in COVID-19. Study-level background: Collection of acute and convalescent COVID-19 samples took place in the United States, Italy and Spain. From T cells, B-cell-depleted T cells, or PBMCs came the material, which was cDNA or gDNA.

CDR3 length equals 20 residues. The ends were cut back, 0 bases at V and 0 bases at J, with 25 bases in the middle. Germline-derived CDR1 and CDR2 are SGHRS and YFSETQ. The protocol was immunoSEQ multiplex PCR, while the TCRdb copy is restricted to in-frame clones and leaves out a portion. The sample holds roughly 300,000 clones, more than 80% seen once. The chain links TRBV5-1 to TRBJ2-7, with D perhaps TRBD2 (6 bases). This receptor was obtained from a man younger than 35 who had recovered from COVID-19. The sequencing input was peripheral blood. The CDR3: CASSLALPRVISGSSYEQYF. CDR3 sequence (DNA): TGCGCCAGCAGCTTGGCATTGCCGAGAGTGATTAGCGGAAGCTCCTACGAGCAGTACTTC.